The rows below give T cell receptor beta chains drawn from one sample of a study of cytomegalovirus exposure and HLA in healthy donors. Measured with immunoSEQ multiplex PCR; TCRdb has only the in-frame clones, and not every one. The sample lists about 200,000 clones; approximately 80% were seen once. The sample was PBMCs. The receptors derive from a woman in her 30s in good health and CMV-seronegative. CDR3s include the opening cysteine and the closing phenylalanine or tryptophan. Each record gives: D gene, clone size, J gene, V gene, CDR3 DNA, CDR3 protein. A D gene is named only where the DNA matches it firmly. Size is omitted from some rows. Given values are once, few, many or a class for expanded clones.

>TRBD2|NA|TRBJ2-3|TRBV5-1
TGCGCCAGCAGCACCGGACTAGCGGGGGCGGATACGCAGTATTTT
CASSTGLAGADTQYF
>NA|NA|TRBJ1-2|TRBV15
TGTGCCACCAGCAGAGAGACTTGGGATGGCTACACCTTC
CATSRETWDGYTF
>NA|NA|TRBJ1-5|TRBV5-1
TGCGCCAGCAGCTTGGAGGGGTTGAATCAGCCCCAGCATTTT
CASSLEGLNQPQHF
>TRBD1|NA|TRBJ1-1|TRBV27
TGTGCCAGCAGGCTTCTGGGACAGGTCGATGAAGCTTTCTTT
CASRLLGQVDEAFF
>NA|NA|TRBJ2-3|TRBV4-1
TGCGCCAGCCGGAATCAGGGCCATAGCACAGATACGCAGTATTTT
CASRNQGHSTDTQYF
>TRBD2|NA|TRBJ2-7|TRBV10-3
TGTGCCATCAGATCCGGGACTAGCGGATACGAGCAGTACTTC
CAIRSGTSGYEQYF
>TRBD2|once|TRBJ2-7|TRBV19
TGTGCCAGTAGTGATAGCGGGAGGGAACGCTACGAGCAGTACTTC
CASSDSGRERYEQYF
>NA|NA|TRBJ2-3|TRBV2
TGTGCCAGCAGTGGCGACCTCGGGACTTTGAATTCAGATACGCAGTATTTT
CASSGDLGTLNSDTQYF
>TRBD1|NA|TRBJ1-2|TRBV20-1
TGCAGTGCAGGGACAGCGTATGGCTACACCTTC
CSAGTAYGYTF
>TRBD1|NA|TRBJ2-7|TRBV5-1
TGCGCCAGCAGCTTGGCCGGGGAGACAGGGGAGCAGTACTTC
CASSLAGETGEQYF
>NA|NA|TRBJ2-4|TRBV6-6
TGTGCCAGCAGGGCTGGGCTACCAAAAAACATTCAGTACTTC
CASRAGLPKNIQYF
>NA|NA|TRBJ2-5|TRBV19
TGTGCCAGTACTACAGGGTTGGCGGGGGAGGGGGAGACCCAGTACTTC
CASTTGLAGEGETQYF
>NA|NA|TRBJ2-1|TRBV2
TGTGCCAGCAGCCTTCCGGTCCTGTACTCCTACAATGAGCAGTTCTTC
CASSLPVLYSYNEQFF
>NA|NA|TRBJ1-3|TRBV7-2
TGTGCCAGCAGCCCTTCCTGGAGCTCTGGAAACACCATATATTTT
CASSPSWSSGNTIYF
>NA|few|TRBJ2-7|TRBV6-6
TGTGCCAGCAGTTACTCCTGGGGAGGTGGATACTACGAGCAGTACTTC
CASSYSWGGGYYEQYF